Here is one T cell receptor beta chain with its context. This entry comes from a study of T cell changes during pregnancy in multiple sclerosis. CDR1 is WNHNN and CDR2 is SYGVQD in the germline V gene (reference sequence). CDR3 size: 15 residues. The V and J ends lost 2 bases and 2 bases respectively, with 13 bases between them. Generated by immunoSEQ multiplex PCR, the TCRdb table keeps only in-frame clones and is missing some. The sample lists about 73,000 clones, roughly 92% occurring once. This TCR was recovered from a female donor in good health, enrolled as a control in a pregnancy study. The sample in question was peripheral blood, obtained in the third trimester of pregnancy. The rearrangement uses TRBV10-1 and TRBJ2-7; D not resolved. CDR3 DNA: TGCGCCAGCAGTGAGACCTTCTGTGGGCCCTACGAGCAGTACTTC. Residues: CASSETFCGPYEQYF.